This T cell receptor beta chain was identified in a study of shared clonotypes between healthy human individuals. Study in general: Three plates each covered CD4 naive and memory; CD8 naive two, CD8 memory one. Study-level findings and limits: Naive subsets generally exceeded memory subsets in estimated richness. Among several donors, roughly 5% of naive CD4 clonotypes were found in common.

The protocol was immunoSEQ multiplex PCR, while the TCRdb copy is restricted to in-frame clones and leaves out a portion. The sample includes 2 million to 2.5 million clones, 80% to 95% of them seen just once. Donors, healthy HIV-negative adults, lacked recent acute infections or vaccinations. Germline loops: CDR1 MDHEN, CDR2 SYDVKM. V was pared by 4 bases and J by 0 bases, with 3 bases between. The CDR3 loop spans 12 amino acids. In the case of this clone: Its specificity is unknown. The same CDR3 can be traced to other DNA sequences in this sample.

The receptor comes from a young man in good health. Some clones in this sample may be carry-over from other donors' samples. This rearrangement joins TRBV28 to TRBJ1-2; D unclear. Sequenced material: naive CD4+ T cells from PBMCs. Subset: CD45RA+ positively selected. CDR3 loop: CASSYSNYGYTF. In DNA, the CDR3 is TGTGCCAGCAGTTATTCTAACTATGGCTACACCTTC.